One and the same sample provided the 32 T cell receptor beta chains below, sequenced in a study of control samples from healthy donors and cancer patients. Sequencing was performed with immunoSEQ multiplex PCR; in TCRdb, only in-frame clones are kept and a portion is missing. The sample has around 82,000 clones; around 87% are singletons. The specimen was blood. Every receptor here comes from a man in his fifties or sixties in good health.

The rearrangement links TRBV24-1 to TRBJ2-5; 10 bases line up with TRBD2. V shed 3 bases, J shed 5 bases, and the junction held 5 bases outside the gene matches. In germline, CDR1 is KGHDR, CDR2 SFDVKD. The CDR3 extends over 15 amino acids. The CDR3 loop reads CATSDQREGRETQYF. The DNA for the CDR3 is TGTGCCACCAGTGATCAGCGGGAGGGACGTGAGACCCAGTACTTC.

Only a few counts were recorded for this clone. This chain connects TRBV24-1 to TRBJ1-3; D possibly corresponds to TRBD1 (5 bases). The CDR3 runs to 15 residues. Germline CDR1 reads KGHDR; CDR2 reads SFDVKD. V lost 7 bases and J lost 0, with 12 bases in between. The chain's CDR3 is CATRTGTPSGNTIYF. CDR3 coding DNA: TGTGCCACCAGGACCGGGACTCCCTCTGGAAACACCATATATTTT.

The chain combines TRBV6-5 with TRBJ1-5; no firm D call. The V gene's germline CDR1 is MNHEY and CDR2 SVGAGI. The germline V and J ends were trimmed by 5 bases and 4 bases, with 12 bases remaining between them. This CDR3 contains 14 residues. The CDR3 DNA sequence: TGTGCCAGCAGTCGCACGTGGGAAAATCAGCCCCAGCATTTT. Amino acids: CASSRTWENQPQHF.

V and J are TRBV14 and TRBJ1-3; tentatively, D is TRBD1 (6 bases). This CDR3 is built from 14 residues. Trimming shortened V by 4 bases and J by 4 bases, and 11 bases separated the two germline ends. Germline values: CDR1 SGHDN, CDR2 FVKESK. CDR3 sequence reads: CASSPGGAGNTIYF. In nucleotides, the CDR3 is TGTGCCAGCAGCCCGGGGGGGGCCGGAAACACCATATATTTT.

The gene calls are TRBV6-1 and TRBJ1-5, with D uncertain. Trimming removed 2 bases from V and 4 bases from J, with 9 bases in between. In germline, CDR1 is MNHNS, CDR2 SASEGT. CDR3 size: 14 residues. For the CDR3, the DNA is TGTGCCAGCAGTGAAAGACGTGGGAATCAGCCCCAGCATTTT. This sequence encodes CASSERRGNQPQHF.

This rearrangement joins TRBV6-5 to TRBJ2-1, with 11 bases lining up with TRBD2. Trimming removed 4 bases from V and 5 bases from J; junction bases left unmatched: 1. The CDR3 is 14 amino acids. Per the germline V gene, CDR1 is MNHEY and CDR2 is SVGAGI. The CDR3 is CASSWGLADNEQFF. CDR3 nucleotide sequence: TGTGCCAGCAGTTGGGGACTAGCGGACAATGAGCAGTTCTTC.

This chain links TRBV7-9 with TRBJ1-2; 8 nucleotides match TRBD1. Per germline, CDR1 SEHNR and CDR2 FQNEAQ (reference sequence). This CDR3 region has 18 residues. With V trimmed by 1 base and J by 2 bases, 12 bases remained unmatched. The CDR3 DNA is TGTGCCAGCAGCTTAGGGCGAGGGACAGGCCCAACCAACTATGGCTACACCTTC. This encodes CASSLGRGTGPTNYGYTF.

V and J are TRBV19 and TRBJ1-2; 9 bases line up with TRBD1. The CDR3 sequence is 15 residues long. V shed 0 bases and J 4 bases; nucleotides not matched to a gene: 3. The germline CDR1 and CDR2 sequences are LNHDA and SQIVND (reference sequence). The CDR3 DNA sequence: TGTGCCAGTAGTATAGAAAGGACAGGGGTCTATGGCTACACCTTC. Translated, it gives CASSIERTGVYGYTF.

The CDR3 here is CASCHCSRQGVTGNQPQHF. The CDR3, as DNA: TGTGCCAGCTGTCACTGCTCACGACAGGGGGTGACGGGCAATCAGCCCCAGCATTTT. V is TRBV21-1 and J is TRBJ1-5; the table's TRBD1 call for D was not verified on the DNA. TRBV21-1 has pseudogene status. The CDR3 spans 19 residues.

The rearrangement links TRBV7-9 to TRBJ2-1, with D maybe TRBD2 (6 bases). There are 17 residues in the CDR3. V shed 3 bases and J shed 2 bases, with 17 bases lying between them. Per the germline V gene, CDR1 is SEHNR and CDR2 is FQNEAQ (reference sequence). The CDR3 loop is CASSLPPGLTTYNEQFF. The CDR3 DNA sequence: TGTGCCAGCAGCTTGCCCCCGGGACTCACCACCTACAATGAGCAGTTCTTC.

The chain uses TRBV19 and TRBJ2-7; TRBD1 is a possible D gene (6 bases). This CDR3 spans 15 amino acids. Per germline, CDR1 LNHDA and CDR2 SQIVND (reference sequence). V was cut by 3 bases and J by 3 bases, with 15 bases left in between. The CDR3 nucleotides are TGTGCCAGTAGTATCTCCGGGACACAGAACTACGAGCAGTACTTC. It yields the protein CASSISGTQNYEQYF.

The CDR3: CASSEGTSYEQYV. The CDR3 DNA sequence: TGTGCCAGCAGTGAAGGGACAAGTTACGAGCAGTACGTC. The gene calls are TRBV2 and TRBJ2-7; TRBD1 might be the D (5 bases). Germline CDR1 SNHLY, CDR2 FYNNEI. The V end lost 1 base, the J end lost 4 bases, and 8 bases lay between the germline ends. The CDR3 has 13 amino acids.

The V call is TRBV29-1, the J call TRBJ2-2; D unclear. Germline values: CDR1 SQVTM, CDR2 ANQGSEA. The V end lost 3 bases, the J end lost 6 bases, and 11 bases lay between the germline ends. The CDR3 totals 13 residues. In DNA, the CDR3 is TGCAGCGTTGAGGCGACAAGCGCCGGGGAGCTGTTTTTT. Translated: CSVEATSAGELFF.

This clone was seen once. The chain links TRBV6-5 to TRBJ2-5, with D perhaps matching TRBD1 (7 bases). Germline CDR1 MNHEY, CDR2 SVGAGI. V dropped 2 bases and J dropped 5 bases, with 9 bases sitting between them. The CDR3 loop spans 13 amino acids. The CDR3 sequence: CASSYPGGETQYF. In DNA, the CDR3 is TGTGCCAGCAGTTACCCAGGGGGGGAGACCCAGTACTTC.

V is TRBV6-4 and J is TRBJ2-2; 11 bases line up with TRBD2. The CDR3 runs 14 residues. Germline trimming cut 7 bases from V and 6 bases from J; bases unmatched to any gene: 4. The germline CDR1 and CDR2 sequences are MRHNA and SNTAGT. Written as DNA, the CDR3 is TGTGCCAGCAAAACTAGCGGGGGCGCCGGGGAGCTGTTTTTT. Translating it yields CASKTSGGAGELFF.

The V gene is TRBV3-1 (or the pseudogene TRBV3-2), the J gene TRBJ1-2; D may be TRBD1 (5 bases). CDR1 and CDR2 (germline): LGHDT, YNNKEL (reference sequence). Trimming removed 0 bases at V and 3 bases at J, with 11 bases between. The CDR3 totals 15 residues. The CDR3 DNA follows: TGTGCCAGCAGCCAAGATCCCAGGGAGTACTATGGCTACACCTTC. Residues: CASSQDPREYYGYTF.

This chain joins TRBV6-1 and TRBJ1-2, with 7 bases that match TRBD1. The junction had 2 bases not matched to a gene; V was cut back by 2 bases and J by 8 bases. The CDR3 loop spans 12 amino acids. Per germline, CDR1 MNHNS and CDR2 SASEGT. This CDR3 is CASSEQGDGYTF. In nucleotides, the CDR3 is TGTGCCAGCAGTGAACAGGGGGACGGCTACACCTTC.

CDR3: CASSLNGGRNQPQHF. The CDR3 nucleotides are TGTGCCAGCAGCTTAAATGGGGGCCGCAATCAGCCCCAGCATTTT. The rearrangement joins TRBV7-3 to TRBJ1-5; possible D gene TRBD1, 6 bases. Germline CDR1 SGHTA, CDR2 FQGTGA. V dropped 1 base and J dropped 2 bases, with 9 bases sitting between them. The CDR3 runs 15 residues. Based on the CDR3 plus reference TRBV7-3 and TRBJ1-5, the full variable domain is GAGVSQTPSNKVTEKGKYVELRCDPISGHTALYWYRQSLGQGPEFLIYFQGTGAADDSGLPNDRFFAVRPEGSVSTLKIQRTERGDSAVYLCASSLNGGRNQPQHFGDGTRLSIL.

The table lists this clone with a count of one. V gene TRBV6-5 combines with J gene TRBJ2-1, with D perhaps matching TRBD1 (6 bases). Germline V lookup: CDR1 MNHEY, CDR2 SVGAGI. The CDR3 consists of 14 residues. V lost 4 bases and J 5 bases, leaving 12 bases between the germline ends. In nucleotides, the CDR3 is TGTGCCAGCAGTTCACGCCGGGACAACAATGAGCAGTTCTTC. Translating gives CASSSRRDNNEQFF.

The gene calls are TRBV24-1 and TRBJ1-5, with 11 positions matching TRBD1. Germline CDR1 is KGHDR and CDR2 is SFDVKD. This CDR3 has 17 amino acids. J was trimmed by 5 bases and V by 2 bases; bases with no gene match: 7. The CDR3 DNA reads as TGTGCCACCAGTGATTGGGACGGACAGGGGGCCCATCAGCCCCAGCATTTT. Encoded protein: CATSDWDGQGAHQPQHF.

The CDR3 DNA sequence: TGTGCCAGCAGCTTAGACAGGTGGACTGAAGCTTTCTTT. As protein: CASSLDRWTEAFF. V usage is TRBV7-7 and J usage is TRBJ1-1, with a tentative D call TRBD1 (5 bases). The V end was cut by 1 base, the J end by 5 bases, with 8 bases between. Germline V CDR1 and CDR2: SSHAT, FNYEAQ (reference sequence). CDR3 length: 13 amino acids.

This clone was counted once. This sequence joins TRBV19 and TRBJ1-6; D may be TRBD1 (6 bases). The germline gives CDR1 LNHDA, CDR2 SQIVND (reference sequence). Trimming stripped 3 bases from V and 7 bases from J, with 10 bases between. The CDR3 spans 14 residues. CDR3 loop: CASSIQGYNSPLHF. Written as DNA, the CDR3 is TGTGCCAGTAGTATTCAGGGGTACAATTCACCCCTCCACTTT.

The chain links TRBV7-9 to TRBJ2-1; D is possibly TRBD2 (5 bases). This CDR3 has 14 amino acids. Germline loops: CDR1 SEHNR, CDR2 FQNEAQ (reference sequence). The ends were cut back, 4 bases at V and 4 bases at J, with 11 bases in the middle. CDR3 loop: CASSWRSGYNEQFF. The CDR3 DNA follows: TGTGCCAGCAGCTGGAGGTCCGGTTACAATGAGCAGTTCTTC.

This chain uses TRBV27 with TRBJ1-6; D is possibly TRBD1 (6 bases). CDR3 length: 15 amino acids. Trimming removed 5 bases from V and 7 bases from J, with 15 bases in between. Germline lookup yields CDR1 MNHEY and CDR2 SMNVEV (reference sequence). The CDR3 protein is CASSPRGGPNSPLHF. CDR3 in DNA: TGTGCCAGCAGTCCAAGGGGGGGACCCAATTCACCCCTCCACTTT.

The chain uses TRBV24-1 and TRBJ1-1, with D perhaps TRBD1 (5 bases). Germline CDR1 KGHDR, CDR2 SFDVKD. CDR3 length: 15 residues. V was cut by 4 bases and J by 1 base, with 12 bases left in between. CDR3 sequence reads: CATSDPTGENTEAFF. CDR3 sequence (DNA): TGTGCCACCAGTGACCCGACGGGGGAGAACACTGAAGCTTTCTTT.

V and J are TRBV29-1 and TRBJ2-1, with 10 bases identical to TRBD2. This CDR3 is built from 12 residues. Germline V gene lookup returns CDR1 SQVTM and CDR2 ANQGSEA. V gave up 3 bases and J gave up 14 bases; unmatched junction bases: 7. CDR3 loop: CSVDGSLAGEFF. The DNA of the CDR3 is TGCAGCGTTGATGGATCCCTAGCGGGGGAGTTCTTC.

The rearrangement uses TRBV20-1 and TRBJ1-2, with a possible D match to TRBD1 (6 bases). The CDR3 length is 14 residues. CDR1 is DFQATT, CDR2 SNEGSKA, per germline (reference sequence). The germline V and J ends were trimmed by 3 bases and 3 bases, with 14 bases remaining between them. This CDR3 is CSASTGTLDYGYTF. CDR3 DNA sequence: TGCAGTGCTAGTACAGGGACTCTTGACTATGGCTACACCTTC.

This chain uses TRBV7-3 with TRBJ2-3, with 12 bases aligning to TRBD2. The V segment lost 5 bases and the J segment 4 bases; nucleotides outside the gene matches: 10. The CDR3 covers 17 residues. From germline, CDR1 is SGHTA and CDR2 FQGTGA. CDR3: CASSRGSTSGSSDTQYF. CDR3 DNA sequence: TGTGCCAGCAGCAGGGGGTCGACTAGCGGGAGCTCAGATACGCAGTATTTT.

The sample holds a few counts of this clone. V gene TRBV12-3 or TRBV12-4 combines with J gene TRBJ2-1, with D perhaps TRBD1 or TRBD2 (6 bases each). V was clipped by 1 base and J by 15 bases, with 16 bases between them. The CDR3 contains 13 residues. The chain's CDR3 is CASSLERPGAPFF. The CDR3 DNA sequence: TGTGCCAGCAGTTTAGAACGGCCGGGGGCGCCGTTCTTC.

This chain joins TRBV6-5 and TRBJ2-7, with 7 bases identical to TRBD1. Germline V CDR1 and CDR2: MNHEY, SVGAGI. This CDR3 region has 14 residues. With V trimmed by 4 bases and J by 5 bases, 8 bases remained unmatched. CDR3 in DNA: TGTGCCAGCAGTTTAGACAGGGTGATTGACGAGCAGTACTTC. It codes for CASSLDRVIDEQYF.

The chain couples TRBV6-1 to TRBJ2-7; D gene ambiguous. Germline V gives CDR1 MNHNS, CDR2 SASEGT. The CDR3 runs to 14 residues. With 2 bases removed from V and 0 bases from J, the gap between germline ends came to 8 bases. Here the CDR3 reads CASSERESSYEQYF. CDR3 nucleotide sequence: TGTGCCAGCAGTGAAAGAGAGAGCTCCTACGAGCAGTACTTC.

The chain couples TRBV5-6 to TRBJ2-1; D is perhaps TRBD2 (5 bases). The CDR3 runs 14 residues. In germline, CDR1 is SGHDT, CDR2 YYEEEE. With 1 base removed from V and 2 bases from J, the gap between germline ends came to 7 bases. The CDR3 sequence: CASSLTGTYNEQFF. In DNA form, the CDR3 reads TGTGCCAGCAGCTTGACGGGGACCTACAATGAGCAGTTCTTC.